This TCR beta chain is drawn from a study of cytomegalovirus exposure and HLA in healthy donors. Study-wide results and caveats: When analyzed later, a missense DCLRE1C variant was found to be linked to TCR beta V- and J-gene trimming.

The PCR used 60 Vbeta and 13 Jbeta primers. The method was immunoSEQ multiplex PCR; TCRdb's version includes in-frame clones alone and lacks a portion of them. The table has 90,000 to 150,000 clones, roughly 69% seen once. Worth noting for this clone: Its target is unknown.

Sequenced material: PBMCs. The sequence was obtained from a human donor in good health.

The CDR3 protein is CASSAPGQGAYEQYF. DNA of the CDR3: TGTGCCAGCAGTGCGCCGGGACAGGGGGCTTACGAGCAGTACTTC. The V and J genes are TRBV2 and TRBJ2-7, with 12 bases identical to TRBD1. Germline V gives CDR1 SNHLY, CDR2 FYNNEI. CDR3 length: 15 residues. V lost 4 bases, J lost 4 bases, and 5 bases stayed unmatched.